This T cell receptor beta chain is drawn from a study of cytomegalovirus exposure and HLA in healthy donors. The germline CDR1 and CDR2 sequences are SGHNT and YYREEE (reference sequence). CDR3 length equals 13 residues. V shed 4 bases and J 3 bases; nucleotides not matched to a gene: 4. Only a few counts were recorded for this clone. Amplification used 60 Vbeta primers and 13 Jbeta primers. Data came from immunoSEQ multiplex PCR; TCRdb stores just in-frame clones and leaves some out. The table includes 200,000 to 250,000 clones, 70% to 80% detected once. The sequencing input was PBMCs. The chain employs TRBV5-4 and TRBJ2-7, with TRBD2 matching 7 bases. The clonotype originates from a middle-aged man in good health and CMV-seronegative. The CDR3 sequence: CASSRDYLYEQYF. CDR3 nucleotides: TGTGCCAGCAGCCGGGACTACCTCTACGAGCAGTACTTC.